Listed below are T cell receptor beta chains from one sample, sequenced in a study of blood T cells in healthy people across ages. MiXCR, run by TCRdb on the 5' RACE reads, gives a single entry per CDR3 protein. The sample records fewer than 950,000 distinct CDR3 sequences, about 53% being singletons. The sample was blood. The receptor source for this set is a man aged 80 or over in good health. Both conserved end residues are part of each CDR3. The D gene is left open where the match is weak. The size of a clone is reported for some rows only, either as once, few or many, or as a class for expanded clones.

size: -; D: -; V: TRBV4-2; J: TRBJ2-1; DNA: TGTGCCAGCAGCCCAGGAGAGGGGTTCAATGAGCAGTTCTTC; CDR3: CASSPGEGFNEQFF
size: few; D: TRBD2; V: TRBV4-2; J: TRBJ2-7; DNA: TGTGCCAGCAGCCAAGATCTGGCGGGACTAGCGAGCTACGAGCAGTACTTC; CDR3: CASSQDLAGLASYEQYF
size: -; D: TRBD2; V: TRBV7-8; J: TRBJ2-7; DNA: TGTGCCAGCACCAAGAGCCTAGCGGGAGCGAACGAGCAGTACTTC; CDR3: CASTKSLAGANEQYF
size: -; D: -; V: TRBV18; J: TRBJ2-3; DNA: TGTGCCAGCTCAGTGGTAGCGAAAGATACGCAGTATTTT; CDR3: CASSVVAKDTQYF
size: few; D: -; V: TRBV4-1; J: TRBJ2-5; DNA: TGCGCCAGCAGCCAATTGACTCAAGAGACCCAGTACTTC; CDR3: CASSQLTQETQYF
size: -; D: -; V: TRBV18; J: TRBJ1-1; DNA: TGTGCCAGCTCACCCAAGACGGAGGACACTGAAGCTTTCTTT; CDR3: CASSPKTEDTEAFF
size: -; D: -; V: TRBV27; J: TRBJ2-6; DNA: TGTGCCAGCAGTTTATCGGCCAGGATCCCCTCTGGGGCCAACGTCCTGACTTTC; CDR3: CASSLSARIPSGANVLTF
size: -; D: TRBD2; V: TRBV7-9; J: TRBJ2-1; DNA: TGTGCCAGCAGCTTAAAAAAGGCGGGAGACGAGCAGTTCTTC; CDR3: CASSLKKAGDEQFF
size: -; D: TRBD1; V: TRBV29-1; J: TRBJ2-1; DNA: TGCAGCGTTGATGGACAGGGCGGAGAGACCCAGTTCTTC; CDR3: CSVDGQGGETQFF
size: -; D: TRBD2; V: TRBV9; J: TRBJ2-1; DNA: TGTGCCAGCAGCGTAGCGCTAGCGGGAAATACGAATGAGCAGTTCTTC; CDR3: CASSVALAGNTNEQFF
size: -; D: -; V: TRBV29-1; J: TRBJ1-4; DNA: TGCAGCTCTTGGGGGCGCGACGAAAAACTGTTTTTT; CDR3: CSSWGRDEKLFF